Listed below are T cell receptor beta chains from one sample, sequenced in a study of type 1 and type 2 diabetes patients. MiXCR, applied by TCRdb to the multiplex PCR reads, yields one record per CDR3 protein. The data show 250,000 or so distinct CDR3 sequences, more than 45% seen once. Sequenced material: peripheral blood mononuclear cells (PBMCs). The source is a man aged 18 to 30 with type 2 diabetes. Each CDR3 is given with its conserved first and last residue. D genes are given only for firm matches. For some rows the clone size is stated as once, few or many, or as a class when expanded; others skip it.

V gene	J gene	D gene	clone size	CDR3 protein	CDR3 DNA
TRBV6-4	TRBJ2-2	NA	few	CASSADSPNTGELFF	TGTGCCAGCAGTGCAGACAGTCCGAACACCGGGGAGCTGTTTTTT
TRBV20-1	TRBJ2-1	TRBD2	NA	CSASTSGRAHYNEQFF	TGCAGTGCCTCGACTAGCGGGAGGGCCCACTACAATGAGCAGTTCTTC
TRBV19	TRBJ1-6	TRBD1	NA	CASRGGGDGNSPLHF	TGTGCCAGTAGAGGAGGGGGCGACGGCAATTCACCCCTCCACTTT
TRBV6-6	TRBJ2-7	NA	once	CASRRDLTNPYEQYF	TGTGCCAGCAGAAGGGATCTCACGAACCCCTACGAGCAGTACTTC
TRBV12-3/TRBV12-4	TRBJ2-1	NA	few	CASSPTGSEQFF	TGTGCCAGCAGCCCGACGGGGAGTGAGCAGTTCTTC
TRBV7-3	TRBJ1-3	NA	NA	CASSFVSEGNTIYF	TGTGCCAGCAGCTTTGTGTCCGAGGGAAACACCATATATTTT
TRBV6-5	TRBJ2-2	NA	NA	CASSFLGYTGELFF	TGTGCCAGCAGTTTTTTGGGCTACACCGGGGAGCTGTTTTTT
TRBV6-5	TRBJ2-3	NA	few	CASSYSSRSHTDTQYF	TGTGCCAGCAGTTACTCGAGTAGATCACACACAGATACGCAGTATTTT
TRBV10-3	TRBJ2-7	TRBD1	few	CAIRGTGAYEQYF	TGTGCCATCAGAGGAACAGGGGCCTACGAGCAGTACTTC
TRBV6-2/TRBV6-3	TRBJ2-7	NA	many	CASSYTASYEQYF	TGTGCCAGCAGTTATACAGCCTCCTACGAGCAGTACTTC
TRBV18	TRBJ2-5	NA	few	CASSPGTGEETQYF	TGTGCCAGCTCACCCGGTACGGGGGAAGAGACCCAGTACTTC
TRBV4-3	TRBJ1-1	NA	few	CASSHDRSLGTEAFF	TGCGCCAGCAGCCACGACAGATCTTTAGGGACTGAAGCTTTCTTT
TRBV9	TRBJ2-7	TRBD1	NA	CASSADDPGQGDHEQCF	TGTGCCAGCAGCGCAGACGACCCGGGACAGGGGGACCACGAGCAGTGCTTC
TRBV7-6	TRBJ2-7	NA	few	CASSSSTWDEQYF	TGTGCCAGCAGCTCCTCGACCTGGGACGAGCAGTACTTC
TRBV19	TRBJ2-5	NA	NA	CASSDTPAAQETQYF	TGTGCCAGTAGTGACACCCCAGCAGCGCAAGAGACCCAGTACTTC
TRBV12-3/TRBV12-4	TRBJ2-7	NA	NA	CASSWAGYEQYF	TGTGCCAGCAGTTGGGCAGGCTACGAGCAGTACTTC
TRBV10-1	TRBJ2-7	NA	many	CASSELGVTEQYF	TGCGCCAGCAGTGAACTTGGGGTTACCGAGCAGTACTTC
TRBV2	TRBJ2-3	NA	NA	CASKDDSNTDTQYF	TGTGCCAGCAAAGACGACAGTAACACAGATACGCAGTATTTT
TRBV28	TRBJ2-7	NA	NA	CASSPTSPTYEQYF	TGTGCCAGCAGTCCAACTAGCCCTACCTACGAGCAGTACTTC
TRBV2	TRBJ2-7	TRBD2	few	CASSPERGVGEQYF	TGTGCCAGCAGTCCAGAGCGGGGCGTAGGGGAGCAGTACTTC
TRBV29-1	TRBJ1-1	NA	NA	CSVDYGGIGAEAFF	TGCAGCGTTGATTATGGGGGTATAGGCGCTGAAGCTTTCTTT
TRBV7-8	TRBJ2-5	TRBD2	few	CASSLAPSGRGRGETQYF	TGTGCCAGCAGCTTAGCGCCTAGCGGGAGGGGGAGGGGCGAGACCCAGTACTTC
TRBV2	TRBJ1-4	TRBD1	many	CASRGGTDPREKLFF	TGTGCCAGCAGGGGCGGGACAGATCCTAGGGAAAAACTGTTTTTT
TRBV7-2	TRBJ1-4	NA	NA	CASSDEGSEKLLF	TGTGCCAGCAGTGACGAGGGCAGTGAAAAACTGCTTTTT
TRBV2	TRBJ1-5	NA	NA	CASSGDPPLGPQHF	TGTGCCAGCAGTGGAGACCCCCCCCTGGGGCCCCAGCATTTT
TRBV6-1	TRBJ2-7	NA	NA	CASSEVGAEQYF	TGTGCCAGCAGTGAAGTGGGGGCCGAGCAGTACTTC
TRBV10-3	TRBJ2-1	TRBD1	NA	CATSGTGRNEQFF	TGTGCCACCTCCGGGACAGGGCGAAATGAGCAGTTCTTC
TRBV9	TRBJ1-1	NA	NA	CASSVAQGGGAFF	TGTGCCAGCAGCGTAGCTCAGGGCGGTGGAGCTTTCTTT
TRBV2	TRBJ2-1	TRBD2	few	CASSVLAGGYNEQFF	TGTGCCAGCAGTGTTTTAGCGGGAGGGTACAATGAGCAGTTCTTC
TRBV19	TRBJ2-1	TRBD2	NA	CASMGGGGDEQFF	TGTGCCAGTATGGGCGGGGGGGGCGATGAGCAGTTCTTC
TRBV2	TRBJ2-3	TRBD2	NA	CASGAGGRTDTQYF	TGTGCCAGCGGGGCGGGAGGGCGCACAGATACGCAGTATTTT
TRBV7-2	TRBJ1-2	NA	NA	CASSLLSVKLNGYTF	TGTGCCAGCAGCTTGCTCTCGGTGAAACTAAATGGCTACACCTTC
TRBV30	TRBJ2-2	NA	few	CAWNTGELFF	TGTGCCTGGAACACCGGGGAGCTGTTTTTT
TRBV28	TRBJ2-7	NA	NA	CATSRSTGLEQYF	TGTGCCACCTCCCGATCAACAGGGCTCGAGCAGTACTTC
TRBV20-1	TRBJ2-7	TRBD1	NA	CSLGGGKGTGAYEQYF	TGCAGCCTTGGCGGGGGGAAGGGGACAGGGGCCTACGAGCAGTACTTC
TRBV30	TRBJ1-5	TRBD1	few	CAWSTGAGPQHF	TGTGCCTGGTCGACAGGGGCTGGGCCCCAGCATTTT
TRBV19	TRBJ2-1	NA	once	CASSKGDSSYNEQFF	TGTGCCAGTAGTAAGGGGGATAGCTCCTACAATGAGCAGTTCTTC
TRBV12-3/TRBV12-4	TRBJ2-7	TRBD2	NA	CASSFGLAGGSDEQYF	TGTGCCAGCAGTTTCGGGCTAGCGGGGGGGAGTGACGAGCAGTACTTC
TRBV19	TRBJ2-7	TRBD1	few	CASSIIGQGRYEQYF	TGTGCCAGTAGTATAATTGGACAGGGACGCTACGAGCAGTACTTC
TRBV19	TRBJ1-5	NA	NA	CASTWSARNQPQHF	TGTGCCAGTACCTGGAGCGCTCGCAATCAGCCCCAGCATTTT